Listed below are T cell receptor beta chains from one sample, sequenced in a study of blood T cell repertoires in COVID-19. Profiling relied on immunoSEQ multiplex PCR, and the TCRdb table lists in-frame clones only, not all of them. Of about 170,000 clones in the sample, 65% to 90% were seen once. Sequences were obtained from peripheral blood. The origin of the receptors is a woman in her thirties or forties with COVID-19, enrolled during active disease. Both conserved end residues are part of each CDR3. Each record gives: V gene, J gene, clone size, D gene, CDR3 DNA, CDR3 protein. A D gene is named only where the DNA matches it firmly. Only some rows state a clone size, as once, few, many or a class for expanded clones.

v_gene: TRBV13
j_gene: TRBJ2-7
abundance: NA
d_gene: TRBD1
CDR3nt: TGTGCCAGCAGCTTAAAGGGACAGGGGTTCGACGAGCAGTACTTC
CDR3aa: CASSLKGQGFDEQYF

v_gene: TRBV9
j_gene: TRBJ2-1
abundance: few
d_gene: NA
CDR3nt: TGTGCCAGCAACAGGCAGGGGCACTACAATGAGCAGTTCTTC
CDR3aa: CASNRQGHYNEQFF

v_gene: TRBV6-4
j_gene: TRBJ2-3
abundance: NA
d_gene: TRBD2
CDR3nt: TGTGCCAGCAGTTTTAGCGGGAGATCCACAGATACGCAGTATTTT
CDR3aa: CASSFSGRSTDTQYF

v_gene: TRBV7-9
j_gene: TRBJ1-4
abundance: few
d_gene: NA
CDR3nt: TGTGCCAGCAGCTTTCAAGACAGGTTTAATGAAAAACTGTTTTTT
CDR3aa: CASSFQDRFNEKLFF

v_gene: TRBV3-1/TRBV3-2
j_gene: TRBJ1-4
abundance: NA
d_gene: TRBD1
CDR3nt: TGTGCCAGCAGCCAGACAGGGAGCGAAAAACTGTTTTTT
CDR3aa: CASSQTGSEKLFF

v_gene: TRBV13
j_gene: TRBJ2-5
abundance: NA
d_gene: TRBD2
CDR3nt: TGTGCCAGCAGCTTTCGGGCTAGCGGGAGGACTGACCAGTACTTC
CDR3aa: CASSFRASGRTDQYF

v_gene: TRBV29-1
j_gene: TRBJ2-2
abundance: once
d_gene: TRBD1
CDR3nt: TGCAGCGTACAGGGGGCCGGGGAGCTGTTTTTT
CDR3aa: CSVQGAGELFF

v_gene: TRBV2
j_gene: TRBJ2-5
abundance: NA
d_gene: NA
CDR3nt: TGTGCCAGCCAGGGGAGCGGACTCCAAGAGACCCAGTACTTC
CDR3aa: CASQGSGLQETQYF

v_gene: TRBV30
j_gene: TRBJ1-6
abundance: NA
d_gene: NA
CDR3nt: TGTGCCTCTGACAAGGGGAATTCACCCCTCCACTTT
CDR3aa: CASDKGNSPLHF

v_gene: TRBV28
j_gene: TRBJ2-2
abundance: NA
d_gene: NA
CDR3nt: TGTGCCAGCCTTGTCGACACCGGGGAGCTGTTTTTT
CDR3aa: CASLVDTGELFF

v_gene: TRBV6-5
j_gene: TRBJ1-1
abundance: NA
d_gene: NA
CDR3nt: TGTGCCAGCAGTTACGGGGGCTTAGTCGGGGTCCCTGAAGCTTTCTTT
CDR3aa: CASSYGGLVGVPEAFF

v_gene: TRBV21-1
j_gene: TRBJ1-4
abundance: NA
d_gene: NA
CDR3nt: TGTGCCAGCAGCAAAGATTGGGGACCAATACGGGGGGGGTCGGAAAAACTGTTTTTT
CDR3aa: CASSKDWGPIRGGSEKLFF

v_gene: TRBV29-1
j_gene: TRBJ1-1
abundance: NA
d_gene: NA
CDR3nt: TGCAGCGTTAACCCTTTGGACAGGAACACTGAAGCTTTCTTT
CDR3aa: CSVNPLDRNTEAFF

v_gene: TRBV18
j_gene: TRBJ2-1
abundance: NA
d_gene: NA
CDR3nt: TGTGCCAGCTCACCACAACGGAGCTCCTACAATGAGCAGTTCTTC
CDR3aa: CASSPQRSSYNEQFF

v_gene: TRBV7-9
j_gene: TRBJ2-7
abundance: NA
d_gene: NA
CDR3nt: TGTGCCAGCGCGGTCGCGTCCGAGCAGTACTTC
CDR3aa: CASAVASEQYF